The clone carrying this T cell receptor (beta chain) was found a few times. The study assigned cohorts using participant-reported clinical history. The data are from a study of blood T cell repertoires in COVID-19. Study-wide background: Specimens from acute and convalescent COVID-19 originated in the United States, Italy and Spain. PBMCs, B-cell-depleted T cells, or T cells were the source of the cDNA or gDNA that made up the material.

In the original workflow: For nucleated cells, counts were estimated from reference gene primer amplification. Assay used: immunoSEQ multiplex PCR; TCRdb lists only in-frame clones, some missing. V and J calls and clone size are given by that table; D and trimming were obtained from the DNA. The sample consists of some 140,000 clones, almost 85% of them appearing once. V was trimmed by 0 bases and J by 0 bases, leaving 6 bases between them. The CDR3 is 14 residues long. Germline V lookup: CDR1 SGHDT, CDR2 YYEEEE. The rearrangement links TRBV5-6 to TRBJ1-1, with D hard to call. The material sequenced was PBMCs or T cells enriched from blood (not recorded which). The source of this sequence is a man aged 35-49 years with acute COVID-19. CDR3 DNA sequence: TGTGCCAGCAGCTTGGACCCGGTGAACACTGAAGCTTTCTTT. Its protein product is CASSLDPVNTEAFF.